This T cell receptor beta chain was profiled in a study of long-term antiretroviral therapy in people with HIV. This CDR3 comprises 15 residues. The germline CDR1 and CDR2 sequences are LGHNA and YNFKEQ. Trimming took 0 bases from V and 5 from J, leaving 13 bases between them. Sequencing used immunoSEQ v3.0 at survey level. Sequencing used immunoSEQ multiplex PCR; TCRdb keeps in-frame clones, though not all of them. The data contain about 25,000 clones, around four fifths of them seen just once; the ten biggest clones take up 10% to 12%. This specimen was unsorted PBMCs, taken 1.1 years before starting antiretroviral therapy. The chain joins TRBV4-2 to TRBJ1-2; D perhaps matches TRBD1 (5 bases). This TCR came from a woman aged 40 to 50 with HIV. DNA of the CDR3: TGTGCCAGCAGCCAAGACCAGGGTGGTAGGTATGGCTACACCTTC. Protein sequence: CASSQDQGGRYGYTF.